The 10 T cell receptor beta chains presented below share a single source sample, sequenced in a study of blood T cell repertoires in COVID-19. Libraries were prepared by immunoSEQ multiplex PCR; TCRdb keeps only in-frame clonotypes and omits some of them. The sample records 150,000 or so clones, about 86% being singletons. The sequencing input was peripheral blood. The receptors derive from an elderly woman with acute or convalescent COVID-19.

V gene TRBV6-6 combines with J gene TRBJ2-1; TRBD2 matches 10 bases. V was clipped by 6 bases and J by 6 bases; unmatched bases: 11. The V gene's germline CDR1 is MNHNY and CDR2 SVGAGI (reference sequence). The CDR3 has 16 amino acids. CDR3: CASSFRSGLATNEQFF. In DNA form, the CDR3 reads TGTGCCAGCAGCTTCCGGTCGGGACTAGCGACCAATGAGCAGTTCTTC.

The genes are TRBV30 and TRBJ1-4, with D maybe TRBD1 (6 bases). Germline CDR1 GTSNPN, CDR2 SVGIG (reference sequence). The length of the CDR3 is 17 residues. Trimming stripped 0 bases from V and 4 bases from J, with 18 bases between. The CDR3 loop reads CAWSVQGGHDHNEKLFF. CDR3 nucleotide sequence: TGTGCCTGGAGTGTACAAGGGGGTCATGACCATAATGAAAAACTGTTTTTT.

This chain uses TRBV7-3 with TRBJ1-1; TRBD1 aligns across 7 bases. V was clipped by 6 bases and J by 1 base; unmatched bases: 8. The V gene's germline CDR1 is SGHTA and CDR2 FQGTGA. CDR3 length: 15 residues. The CDR3 sequence is CASSRTGAGNTEAFF. DNA for the CDR3: TGTGCCAGCAGTCGAACAGGGGCCGGGAACACTGAAGCTTTCTTT.

The chain recombines TRBV6-6 with TRBJ2-3; D ambiguous. Germline values: CDR1 MNHNY, CDR2 SVGAGI (reference sequence). Deletions cut 7 bases from V and 7 bases from J, with 21 bases between. The CDR3 totals 15 residues. CDR3 coding DNA: TGTGCCAGCACCAATATGGAGCCTTCCCCCCATACGCAGTATTTT. This sequence encodes CASTNMEPSPHTQYF.

The chain is built from TRBV11-2 and TRBJ2-3; TRBD2 aligns across 7 bases. Trimming at V came to 5 bases and at J to 2 bases, leaving 7 bases not matched to a gene. CDR1 is SGHAT, CDR2 FQNNGV, per germline. The CDR3 is 15 amino acids. The CDR3: CASSPALADTDTQYF. In DNA form, the CDR3 reads TGTGCCAGCAGCCCAGCCCTAGCGGACACAGATACGCAGTATTTT.

In its sample, this clone was seen a few times. The sample holds other DNA sequences that translate to the same CDR3. The V gene is TRBV7-2, the J gene TRBJ2-1; 7 nucleotides match TRBD2. The germline V gene has CDR1 SGHTA and CDR2 FQGNSA. The CDR3 totals 15 residues. V lost 4 bases, J lost 3 bases, and 6 bases stayed unmatched. The CDR3 sequence is CASSSTGTNYNEQFF. Written as DNA, the CDR3 is TGTGCCAGCAGCTCGACCGGGACTAACTACAATGAGCAGTTCTTC.

This chain links TRBV6-5 with TRBJ2-1; TRBD2 matches at 8 bases. Trimming at V came to 4 bases and at J to 10 bases, leaving 6 bases not matched to a gene. The V gene's germline CDR1 is MNHEY and CDR2 SVGAGI. There are 13 residues in the CDR3. CDR3 DNA: TGTGCCAGCAGTTCTTGGGGACTAGAGGAGCAGTTCTTC. This sequence encodes CASSSWGLEEQFF.

The chain couples TRBV13 to TRBJ2-3; TRBD2 agrees at 12 bases. The CDR3 has 16 amino acids. CDR1 and CDR2 (germline): PRHDT, FYEKMQ (reference sequence). J lost 5 bases, V lost 3 bases, and 6 bases had no gene match. CDR3 bases: TGTGCCAGCAGCTTTTCTAGCGGGGGGGCCGTAGATACGCAGTATTTT. Amino acid sequence: CASSFSSGGAVDTQYF. Drawing the rest from reference TRBV13 and TRBJ2-3, the complete variable domain is AAGVIQSPRHLIKEKRETATLKCYPIPRHDTVYWYQQGPGQDPQFLISFYEKMQSDKGSIPDRFSAQQFSDYHSELNMSSLELGDSALYFCASSFSSGGAVDTQYFGPGTRLTVL.

The rearrangement joins TRBV5-4 to TRBJ2-7, with 7 bases fitting TRBD1. The CDR3 loop spans 14 amino acids. Germline assignment: CDR1 SGHNT and CDR2 YYREEE (reference sequence). J gave up 3 bases and V 5 bases, and 8 bases lay outside the gene matches. The CDR3 nucleotides read TGTGCCAGCAGTCTTTCCAGGGGGAACTACGAGCAGTACTTC. This translates into CASSLSRGNYEQYF.

This rearrangement joins TRBV18 to TRBJ1-1; 7 bases agree with TRBD1. CDR3 size: 16 residues. The junction had 7 bases not matched to a gene; V was cut back by 0 bases and J by 3 bases. Germline values: CDR1 KGHSH, CDR2 LQKENI. CDR3 loop: CASSPPTIGGYTEAFF. The CDR3 region has the DNA TGTGCCAGCTCACCACCGACGATAGGGGGCTACACTGAAGCTTTCTTT.